The count of the clone carrying this T cell receptor beta chain is one. As handled by the study authors: For nucleated cells, counts were estimated from reference gene primer amplification. Assay used: immunoSEQ multiplex PCR; TCRdb lists only in-frame clones, some missing. That table furnishes V, J and clone size, whereas the DNA furnished D and trimming. Here the sample spans approximately 390,000 clones, about 90% being singletons. Trimming cost V 1 base and J 0 bases, with 8 bases left between them. CDR3 length equals 14 residues. Germline V lookup: CDR1 SGHRS, CDR2 YFSETQ. The record originates from a study of blood T cell repertoires in COVID-19. Overall study: The United States, Italy and Spain provided the acute and convalescent COVID-19 samples. T cells, B-cell-depleted T cells, or PBMCs supplied cDNA or gDNA.

Seattle participants joined during active infection and were tracked over time. The V and J genes are TRBV5-1 and TRBJ2-7; the D is unclear. Sequencing used peripheral blood. The clonotype originates from a woman aged 60-70 years with COVID-19, enrolled during active disease. Written as DNA, the CDR3 is TGCGCCAGCAGCTTGTTGGTCAGCTCCTACGAGCAGTACTTC. This codes for CASSLLVSSYEQYF.